What follows is one T cell receptor beta chain and its context. Germline lookup yields CDR1 PRHDT and CDR2 FYEKMQ (reference sequence). This CDR3 is built from 16 residues. The V segment lost 3 bases and the J segment 10 bases; nucleotides outside the gene matches: 12. This specimen belongs to a study of CD8 T cells in Susac syndrome. Random hexamers were used to reverse transcribe 0.5 to 1 ug of RNA. The amplification used immunoSEQ multiplex PCR on TCR beta CDR3; it spanned 54 Vbeta and 13 Jbeta. MiXCR, applied by TCRdb to the immunoSEQ multiplex PCR reads, yields one record per CDR3 protein. The data hold about 130,000 distinct CDR3 sequences, with 85% to 95% observed a single time. Sequencing targeted TCR beta in blood CD8+ and CD4+ T cells. Each multiple sclerosis control was a treatment-naive patient with relapsing-remitting disease that was either stable or active. TEMRA cells were FACS-enriched, with CD8+ and CD4+ T cells isolated negatively.

This sequence joins TRBV13 and TRBJ2-1; the match to TRBD2 covers 10 bases. The sequence came from a human donor with multiple sclerosis. Specimen: CD8+ T cells from PBMCs. This chain's CDR3 is CASSLGSGGPKGEQFF. The CDR3 DNA is TGTGCCAGCAGCTTGGGTAGCGGGGGGCCCAAGGGGGAGCAGTTCTTC.